The entry below describes one T cell receptor (beta chain). Trimming removed 0 bases from V and 12 bases from J; junction bases left unmatched: 12. The CDR3 sequence is 16 residues long. CDR1 SGHDT and CDR2 YYEEEE come from the germline V gene. Random hexamers were used to reverse transcribe the RNA input (about 0.45 to 1 ug). Each CDR3 protein gets one entry after TCRdb re-called the immunoSEQ multiplex PCR reads with MiXCR. This sample has about 190,000 distinct CDR3 sequences; 85% to 95% occur once, and the top ten carry 0.15% to 0.2%. This sample is drawn from a study of CD8 T cells in Susac syndrome.

Sequencing was done on a sample of CD8+ T cells from PBMCs. The TCR was taken from a human donor with Susac syndrome. The rearrangement joins TRBV5-6 to TRBJ2-1; 10 bases align to TRBD2. For the CDR3, the DNA is TGTGCCAGCAGCTTGGCGCTAGCGGGGGCCCTAGCGGGGCAGTTCTTC. Its translation is CASSLALAGALAGQFF.